Below are 20 T cell receptor beta chains sequenced from a single sample in a study of cytomegalovirus exposure and HLA in healthy donors. The study ran its PCR with 60 Vbeta and 13 Jbeta primers. The method was immunoSEQ multiplex PCR; TCRdb's version includes in-frame clones alone and lacks a portion of them. The table has over 85,000 clones, 76% seen once. Sequences were obtained from PBMCs. Every receptor here comes from a man aged 25 to 40 in good health and CMV-seropositive.

This rearrangement joins TRBV18 to TRBJ1-3; TRBD1 agrees at 9 bases. The CDR3 extends over 16 amino acids. The V segment lost 3 bases and the J segment 4 bases; nucleotides outside the gene matches: 7. Looked up from germline, CDR1 is KGHSH and CDR2 is LQKENI. CDR3 protein: CASSPSWDRAGNTIYF. The CDR3 DNA reads TGTGCCAGCTCACCTAGCTGGGACAGGGCCGGAAACACCATATATTTT.

The rearrangement uses TRBV30 and TRBJ2-7, with D uncertain. The V end was cut by 1 base, the J end by 0 bases, with 13 bases between. Germline V gene data show CDR1 as GTSNPN and CDR2 as SVGIG (reference sequence). The CDR3 contains 15 residues. In nucleotides, the CDR3 is TGTGCCTGGAGTGGTCACACAACCCACTCCTACGAGCAGTACTTC. Translated, it gives CAWSGHTTHSYEQYF.

V and J are TRBV9 and TRBJ2-1; TRBD2 matches 13 bases. The CDR3 spans 15 residues. The V segment lost 4 bases and the J segment 8 bases; nucleotides outside the gene matches: 6. Looked up from germline, CDR1 is SGDLS and CDR2 is YYNGEE. The DNA for the CDR3 is TGTGCCAGCAGCCCCGGGACTAGCGGGGTGGATGAGCAGTTCTTC. It is translated as CASSPGTSGVDEQFF.

The CDR3 sequence is CASSLLGLAGETYNEQFF. The DNA of the CDR3 is TGTGCCAGCAGCTTACTCGGCCTAGCGGGGGAAACCTACAATGAGCAGTTCTTC. This sequence joins TRBV7-6 and TRBJ2-1; TRBD2 agrees at 10 bases. There are 18 residues in the CDR3. Germline V lookup: CDR1 SGHVS, CDR2 FNYEAQ. J lost 2 bases, V lost 2 bases, and 9 bases had no gene match.

A few counts support this clone. The rearrangement links TRBV10-3 to TRBJ1-1; 11 bases are a match to TRBD1. Germline trimming cut 6 bases from V and 5 bases from J; bases unmatched to any gene: 8. CDR1 is ENHRY and CDR2 is SYGVKD in the germline V gene. CDR3 length equals 15 residues. DNA of the CDR3: TGTGCCATCAGGACCCGGACAGGGGGCGCGACTGAAGCTTTCTTT. Translating gives CAIRTRTGGATEAFF.

V is TRBV2 and J is TRBJ1-1; 9 bases are a match to TRBD1. Germline V gene data show CDR1 as SNHLY and CDR2 as FYNNEI. The CDR3 runs 13 residues. J gave up 4 bases and V 6 bases, and 3 bases lay outside the gene matches. CDR3 sequence: CASRRTGVTEAFF. CDR3 coding DNA: TGTGCCAGCAGGAGGACAGGGGTCACTGAAGCTTTCTTT.

There are a few counts of this clone. This chain joins TRBV4-1 and TRBJ2-1, with D possibly TRBD2 on 5 matching bases. The CDR3 has 14 residues. The V end lost 6 bases, the J end lost 1 base, and 10 bases lay between the germline ends. The germline V gene has CDR1 MGHRA and CDR2 YSYEKL. This CDR3 reads CASSPSGSYNEQFF. The CDR3 DNA reads as TGCGCCAGCAGTCCCAGCGGATCCTACAATGAGCAGTTCTTC.

The V and J genes are TRBV2 and TRBJ1-5; tentative D call: TRBD1 (5 bases). CDR1 SNHLY and CDR2 FYNNEI come from the germline V gene. The CDR3 totals 15 residues. Trimming left V 8 bases short and J 1 base short, with 15 bases between. CDR3 coding DNA: TGTGCCAGCGCGGGGGGGATCGAGAGCAATCAGCCCCAGCATTTT. This codes for CASAGGIESNQPQHF.

This clone occurred a few times. This rearrangement joins TRBV5-8 to TRBJ2-7; the D gene is possibly TRBD1 (6 bases). This CDR3 is built from 14 residues. Germline V gene lookup returns CDR1 SGHTS and CDR2 YDEGEE. Between the trimmed V and J ends, which lost 5 bases and 0 bases, there was a span of 12 bases. CDR3 amino acids: CASSLQGLSYEQYF. The CDR3 coding sequence is TGTGCCAGCAGTTTACAGGGTCTCTCCTACGAGCAGTACTTC.

This clone was picked up a small number of times. The chain joins TRBV19 to TRBJ2-1, with 8 positions matching TRBD1. V gave up 5 bases and J gave up 2 bases; unmatched junction bases: 5. The CDR3 covers 15 residues. The germline V gene has CDR1 LNHDA and CDR2 SQIVND (reference sequence). The CDR3 loop is CASSLWTGPYNEQFF. The CDR3 DNA is TGTGCCAGTAGTCTGTGGACAGGGCCCTACAATGAGCAGTTCTTC.

This rearrangement joins TRBV7-2 to TRBJ2-1, with 7 bases fitting TRBD1. V trimming: 5 bases; J trimming: 3 bases; junction bases outside the gene matches: 7. This CDR3 is 15 amino acids long. Germline CDR1 and CDR2: SGHTA and FQGNSA. CDR3 coding DNA: TGTGCCAGCAGCCGAGAGGGGGCCAACTACAATGAGCAGTTCTTC. Residues: CASSREGANYNEQFF.

V and J are TRBV7-8 and TRBJ2-1, with D maybe TRBD1 (5 bases). Between the trimmed V and J ends, which lost 7 bases and 3 bases, there was a span of 13 bases. Germline CDR1 reads SGHVS; CDR2 reads FQNEAQ. The CDR3 is 14 amino acids. The CDR3 sequence: CASNQVGVYNEQFF. The CDR3 DNA sequence: TGTGCCAGCAACCAGGTAGGGGTCTACAATGAGCAGTTCTTC.

The chain is built from TRBV5-4 and TRBJ1-5; unclear D gene. This CDR3 comprises 13 residues. The V and J ends lost 4 bases and 0 bases respectively, with 5 bases between them. Germline-derived CDR1 and CDR2 are SGHNT and YYREEE (reference sequence). CDR3 sequence reads: CASSLNSNQPQHF. DNA for the CDR3: TGTGCCAGCAGCCTAAATAGCAATCAGCCCCAGCATTTT.

The DNA for the CDR3 is TGTGCCAGCAGCCCCGGGGGAGGGGAGCCCCAGCATTTT. Amino acids: CASSPGGGEPQHF. The chain couples TRBV7-8 to TRBJ1-5; a weak D match, TRBD1 (5 bases). The CDR3 spans 13 residues. Trimming pared 5 bases from V and 8 bases from J, leaving 13 bases between. Per the germline V gene, CDR1 is SGHVS and CDR2 is FQNEAQ.

This chain uses TRBV28 with TRBJ1-4; D not certain. The CDR3 is 17 residues long. V lost 3 bases and J lost 5, with 19 bases in between. The germline V gene has CDR1 MDHEN and CDR2 SYDVKM. CDR3 coding DNA: TGTGCCAGCAGTTTCCTGCGTCTTTCGGGGAAGAATGAAAAACTGTTTTTT. Its translation: CASSFLRLSGKNEKLFF.

CDR3 nucleotide sequence: TGCGCCAGCAGCCAAGGCGTTGACAATGAGCAGTTCTTC. This encodes CASSQGVDNEQFF. The genes are TRBV4-3 and TRBJ2-1; no firm D call. CDR1 LGHNA and CDR2 YSLEER come from the germline V gene. The ends were cut back, 1 base at V and 5 bases at J, with 6 bases in the middle. CDR3 length: 13 amino acids.

Only a few counts were recorded for this clone. The chain joins TRBV29-1 to TRBJ2-1, with a weak D call TRBD1 (5 bases). This CDR3 region has 15 residues. Trimming stripped 7 bases from V and 0 bases from J, with 16 bases between. The germline V gene has CDR1 SQVTM and CDR2 ANQGSEA. CDR3 region: CSAPDSTVSYNEQFF. The CDR3 nucleotides are TGCAGCGCTCCCGACAGTACAGTCTCCTACAATGAGCAGTTCTTC.

The chain joins TRBV6-5 to TRBJ2-7, with D perhaps TRBD1 (6 bases). Trimming pared 8 bases from V and 2 bases from J, leaving 16 bases between. This CDR3 is 14 amino acids long. Germline V gene lookup returns CDR1 MNHEY and CDR2 SVGAGI. The chain's CDR3 is CASAAPGHTYEQYF. CDR3 coding DNA: TGTGCCAGCGCGGCGCCGGGACATACCTACGAGCAGTACTTC.

This clone has only a few counts. This chain links TRBV12-2 with TRBJ2-7; the table's TRBD2 call for D was not verified on the DNA. TRBV12-2 is designated a pseudogene. The CDR3 contains 16 residues. In DNA form, the CDR3 reads TGTGCAAGTCGCGTAGAAGGACTAGCGGGGGCCTACGAGCAGTACTTC. Its translation is CASRVEGLAGAYEQYF.

This chain uses TRBV2 with TRBJ2-5; TRBD2 is a possible D gene (7 bases). The CDR3 runs 15 residues. V was shortened by 7 bases and J by 2 bases, with 17 bases between the two germline ends. CDR1 and CDR2 (germline): SNHLY, FYNNEI. This CDR3 reads CASTEGGGGQETQYF. DNA for the CDR3: TGTGCCAGCACCGAAGGGGGGGGTGGGCAAGAGACCCAGTACTTC.